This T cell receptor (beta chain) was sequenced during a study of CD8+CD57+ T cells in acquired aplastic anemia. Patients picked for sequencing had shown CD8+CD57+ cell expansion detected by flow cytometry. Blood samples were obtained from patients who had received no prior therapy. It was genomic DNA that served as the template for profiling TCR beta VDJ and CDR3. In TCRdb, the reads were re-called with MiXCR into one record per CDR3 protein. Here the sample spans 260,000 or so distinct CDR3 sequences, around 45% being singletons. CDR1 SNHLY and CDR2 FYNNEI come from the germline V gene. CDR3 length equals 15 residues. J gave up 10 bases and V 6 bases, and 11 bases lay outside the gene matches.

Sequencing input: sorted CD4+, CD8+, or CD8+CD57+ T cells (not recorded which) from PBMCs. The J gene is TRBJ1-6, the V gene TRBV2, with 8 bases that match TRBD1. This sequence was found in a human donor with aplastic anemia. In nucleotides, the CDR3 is TGTGCCAGCAGCTCCAGGGGGCCCGGTCGATCACCCCTCCACTTT. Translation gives CASSSRGPGRSPLHF.